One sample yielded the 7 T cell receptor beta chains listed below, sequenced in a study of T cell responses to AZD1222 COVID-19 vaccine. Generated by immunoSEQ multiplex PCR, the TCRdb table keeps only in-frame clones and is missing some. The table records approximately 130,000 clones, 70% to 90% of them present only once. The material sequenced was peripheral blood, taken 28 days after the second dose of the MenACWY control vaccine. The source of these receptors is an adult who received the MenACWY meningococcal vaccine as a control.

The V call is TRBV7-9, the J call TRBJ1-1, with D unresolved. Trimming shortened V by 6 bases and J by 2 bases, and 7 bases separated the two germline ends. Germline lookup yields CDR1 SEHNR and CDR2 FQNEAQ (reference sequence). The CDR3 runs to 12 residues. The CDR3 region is CASSYLNTEAFF. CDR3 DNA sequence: TGTGCCAGCAGTTACCTCAACACTGAAGCTTTCTTT.

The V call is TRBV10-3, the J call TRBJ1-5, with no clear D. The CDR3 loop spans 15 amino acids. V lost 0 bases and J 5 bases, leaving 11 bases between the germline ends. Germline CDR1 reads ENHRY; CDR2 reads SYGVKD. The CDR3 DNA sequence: TGTGCCATCAGTGAGTCAGGTGGGCCGCATCAGCCCCAGCATTTT. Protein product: CAISESGGPHQPQHF.

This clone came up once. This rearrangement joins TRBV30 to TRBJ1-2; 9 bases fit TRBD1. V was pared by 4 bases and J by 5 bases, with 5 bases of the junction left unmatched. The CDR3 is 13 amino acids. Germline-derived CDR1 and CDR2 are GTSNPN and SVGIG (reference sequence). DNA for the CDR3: TGTGCCTGGAAGGGACAGGGAAATTATGGCTACACCTTC. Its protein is CAWKGQGNYGYTF.

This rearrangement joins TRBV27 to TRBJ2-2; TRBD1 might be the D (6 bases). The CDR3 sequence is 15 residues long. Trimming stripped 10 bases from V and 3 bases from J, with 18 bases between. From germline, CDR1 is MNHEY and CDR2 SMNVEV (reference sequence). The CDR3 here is CATRLQDRYTGELFF. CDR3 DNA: TGTGCCACCCGGCTACAGGACAGATACACCGGGGAGCTGTTTTTT.

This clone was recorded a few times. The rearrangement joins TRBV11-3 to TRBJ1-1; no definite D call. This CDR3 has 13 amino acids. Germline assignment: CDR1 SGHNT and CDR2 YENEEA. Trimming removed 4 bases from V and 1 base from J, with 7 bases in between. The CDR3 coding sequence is TGTGCCAGCAGCTACCCCCGGAACACTGAAGCTTTCTTT. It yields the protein CASSYPRNTEAFF.

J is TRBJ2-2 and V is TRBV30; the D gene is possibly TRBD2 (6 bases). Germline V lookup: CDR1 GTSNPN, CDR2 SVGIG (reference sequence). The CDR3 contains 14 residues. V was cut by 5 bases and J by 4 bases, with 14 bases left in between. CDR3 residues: CAWEPGVGTGELFF. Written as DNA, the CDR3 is TGTGCCTGGGAACCGGGGGTGGGCACCGGGGAGCTGTTTTTT. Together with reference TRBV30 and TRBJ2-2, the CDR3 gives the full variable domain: SQTIHQWPATLVQPVGSPLSLECTVEGTSNPNLYWYRQAAGRGLQLLFYSVGIGQISSEVPQNLSASRPQDRQFILSSKKLLLSDSGFYLCAWEPGVGTGELFFGEGSRLTVL.

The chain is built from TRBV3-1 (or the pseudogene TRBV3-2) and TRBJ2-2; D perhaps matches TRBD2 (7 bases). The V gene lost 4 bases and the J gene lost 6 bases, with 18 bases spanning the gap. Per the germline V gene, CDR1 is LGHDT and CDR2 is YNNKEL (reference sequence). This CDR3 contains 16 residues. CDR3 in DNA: TGTGCCAGCAGCCGACTGCGGGGGCCAGGGGCCGGGGAGCTGTTTTTT. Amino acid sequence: CASSRLRGPGAGELFF.